This T cell receptor beta chain was found in a study of blood T cell repertoires in COVID-19. Study at large: Whether acute or convalescent, the COVID-19 samples came from the United States, Italy and Spain. T cells, B-cell-depleted T cells, or PBMCs provided the cDNA or gDNA that served as material.

Authors' data handling: For nucleated cells, counts were estimated from reference gene primer amplification. Repertoires were generated with immunoSEQ multiplex PCR, while TCRdb's copy carries only in-frame clones and drops some. V, J and clone size reflect that table, while D and trimming were determined from the DNA. The data hold approximately 150,000 clones, with approximately 90% observed a single time. This CDR3 has 15 amino acids. From germline, CDR1 is LGHDT and CDR2 YNNKEL (reference sequence). Trimming removed 8 bases from V and 1 base from J, with 14 bases in between. The source of this sequence is a man between 50 and 59 years old with active or convalescent COVID-19. The sequenced material came from peripheral blood. The chain combines TRBV3-1 (or the pseudogene TRBV3-2) with TRBJ2-2; D is possibly TRBD1 (5 bases). The CDR3: CASSRQGLNTGELFF. CDR3 nucleotide sequence: TGTGCCAGCTCCAGGCAGGGTTTGAACACCGGGGAGCTGTTTTTT.